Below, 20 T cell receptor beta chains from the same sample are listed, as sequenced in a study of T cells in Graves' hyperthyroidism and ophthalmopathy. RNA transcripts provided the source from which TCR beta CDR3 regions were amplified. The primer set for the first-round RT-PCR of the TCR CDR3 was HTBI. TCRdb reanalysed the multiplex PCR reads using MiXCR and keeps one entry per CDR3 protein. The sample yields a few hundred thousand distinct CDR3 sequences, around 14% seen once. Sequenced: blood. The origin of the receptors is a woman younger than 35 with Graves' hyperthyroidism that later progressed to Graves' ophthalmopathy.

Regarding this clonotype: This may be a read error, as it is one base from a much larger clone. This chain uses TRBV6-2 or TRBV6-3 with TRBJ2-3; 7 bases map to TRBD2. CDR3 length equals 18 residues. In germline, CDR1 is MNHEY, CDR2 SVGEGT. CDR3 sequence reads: CASSETALQLTSTDTRYF. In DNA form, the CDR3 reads TGTGCCAGCAGTGAAACGGCTTTACAGTTGACTAGCACAGATACGCGGTATTTT.

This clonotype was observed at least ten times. This CDR3 reads CASRPGQGGQPQHF. The CDR3 DNA sequence: TGTGCCAGCAGACCGGGACAGGGGGGCCAGCCCCAGCATTTT. The V call is TRBV6-2 or TRBV6-3, the J call TRBJ1-5; TRBD1 matches 11 bases. This CDR3 spans 14 amino acids. Germline-derived CDR1 and CDR2 are MNHEY and SVGEGT. With 6 bases clipped from V and 7 bases from J, the junction kept 5 bases outside the gene matches.

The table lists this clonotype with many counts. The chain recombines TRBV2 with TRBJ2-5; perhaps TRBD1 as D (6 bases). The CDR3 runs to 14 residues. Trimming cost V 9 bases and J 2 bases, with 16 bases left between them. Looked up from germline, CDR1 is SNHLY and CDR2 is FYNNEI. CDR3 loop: CARNTYRDQETQYF. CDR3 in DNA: TGTGCCAGAAACACATACAGGGATCAAGAGACCCAGTACTTC.

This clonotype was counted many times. The CDR3 nucleotides are TGTGCCAGCAGCTTGGTCGGAGGGTACGGGGAGACCCAGTACTTC. Translated, it gives CASSLVGGYGETQYF. The genes are TRBV5-5 and TRBJ2-5; the D gene is possibly TRBD2 (6 bases). The CDR3 runs to 15 residues. The V end lost 0 bases, the J end lost 5 bases, and 14 bases lay between the germline ends. The germline V gene has CDR1 SGHKS and CDR2 YYEKEE (reference sequence). Using reference TRBV5-5 and TRBJ2-5 for the parts outside the CDR3, the full variable domain is DAGVTQSPTHLIKTRGQQVTLRCSPISGHKSVSWYQQVLGQGPQFIFQYYEKEERGRGNFPDRFSARQFPNYSSELNVNALLLGDSALYLCASSLVGGYGETQYFGPGTRLLVL.

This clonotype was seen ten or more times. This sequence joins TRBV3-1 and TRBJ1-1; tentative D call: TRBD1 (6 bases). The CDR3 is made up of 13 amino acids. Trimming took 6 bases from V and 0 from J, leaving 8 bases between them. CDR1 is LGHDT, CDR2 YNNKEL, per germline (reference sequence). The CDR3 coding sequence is TGTGCCAGCAGTCGGACAGTGAACACTGAAGCTTTCTTT. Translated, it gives CASSRTVNTEAFF. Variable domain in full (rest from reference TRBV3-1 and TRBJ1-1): DTAVSQTPKYLVTQMGNDKSIKCEQNLGHDTMYWYKQDSKKFLKIMFSYNNKELIINETVPNRFSPKSPDKAHLNLHINSLELGDSAVYFCASSRTVNTEAFFGQGTRLTVV.

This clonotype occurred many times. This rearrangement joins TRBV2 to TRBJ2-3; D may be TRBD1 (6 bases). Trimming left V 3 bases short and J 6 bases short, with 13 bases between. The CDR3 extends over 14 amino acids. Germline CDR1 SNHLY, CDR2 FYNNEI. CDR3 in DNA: TGTGCCAGCAGTGAGACAGGTGGCCCTGATACGCAGTATTTT. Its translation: CASSETGGPDTQYF.

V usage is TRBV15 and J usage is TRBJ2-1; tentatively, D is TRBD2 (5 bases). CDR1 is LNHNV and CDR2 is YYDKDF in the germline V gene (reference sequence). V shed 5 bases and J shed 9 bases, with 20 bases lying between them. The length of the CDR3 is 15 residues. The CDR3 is CATSGFGGQQIEQFF. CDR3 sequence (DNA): TGTGCCACCAGCGGCTTTGGCGGGCAGCAGATTGAGCAGTTCTTC.

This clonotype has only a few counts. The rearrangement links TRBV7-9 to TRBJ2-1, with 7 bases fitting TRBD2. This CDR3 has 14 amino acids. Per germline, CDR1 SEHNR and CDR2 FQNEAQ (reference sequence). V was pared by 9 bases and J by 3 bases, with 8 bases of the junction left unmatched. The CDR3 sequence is CASQTGGSYNEQFF. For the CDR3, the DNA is TGTGCCAGTCAAACGGGCGGGAGCTACAATGAGCAGTTCTTC.

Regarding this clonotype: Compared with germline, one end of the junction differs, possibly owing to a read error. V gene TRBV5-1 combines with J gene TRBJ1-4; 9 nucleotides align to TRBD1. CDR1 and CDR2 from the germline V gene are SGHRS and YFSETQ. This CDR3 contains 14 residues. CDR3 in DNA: TGTGCCAGCAGCTTCGTTGGGACAGGGGAAAAACTGTTTTTT. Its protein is CASSFVGTGEKLFF.

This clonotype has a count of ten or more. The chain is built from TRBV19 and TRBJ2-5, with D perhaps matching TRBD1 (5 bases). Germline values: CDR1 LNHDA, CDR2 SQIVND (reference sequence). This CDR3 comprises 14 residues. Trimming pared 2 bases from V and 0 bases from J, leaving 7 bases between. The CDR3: CASSILGDQETQYF. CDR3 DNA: TGTGCCAGTAGTATACTAGGGGACCAAGAGACCCAGTACTTC.

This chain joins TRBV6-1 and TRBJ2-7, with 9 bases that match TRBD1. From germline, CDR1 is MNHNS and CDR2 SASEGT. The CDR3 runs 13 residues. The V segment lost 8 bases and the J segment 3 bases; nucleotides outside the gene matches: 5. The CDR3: CASRQGVIYEQYF. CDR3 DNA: TGTGCCAGCCGACAGGGGGTGATCTACGAGCAGTACTTC.

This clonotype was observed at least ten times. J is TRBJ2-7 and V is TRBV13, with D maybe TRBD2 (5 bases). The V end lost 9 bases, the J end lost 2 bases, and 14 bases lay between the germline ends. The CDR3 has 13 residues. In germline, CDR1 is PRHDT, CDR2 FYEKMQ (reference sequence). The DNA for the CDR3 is TGTGCCAGTCAGGAGTGGCGGGCCTACGAGCAGTACTTC. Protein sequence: CASQEWRAYEQYF.

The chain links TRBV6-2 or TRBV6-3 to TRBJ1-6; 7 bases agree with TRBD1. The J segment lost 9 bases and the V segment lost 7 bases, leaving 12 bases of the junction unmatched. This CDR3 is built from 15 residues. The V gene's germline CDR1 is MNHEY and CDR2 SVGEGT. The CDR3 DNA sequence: TGTGCCAGCAACCTACTAACAGGGGACTCTTCACCCCTCCACTTT. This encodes CASNLLTGDSSPLHF.

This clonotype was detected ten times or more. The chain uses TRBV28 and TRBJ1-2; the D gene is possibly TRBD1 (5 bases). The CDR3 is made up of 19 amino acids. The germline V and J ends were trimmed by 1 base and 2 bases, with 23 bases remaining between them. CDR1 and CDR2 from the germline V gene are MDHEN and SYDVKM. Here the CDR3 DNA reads TGTGCCAGCAGTTTATCATTCCTAGCGGGGGGGACCAGAAACTATGGCTACACCTTC. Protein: CASSLSFLAGGTRNYGYTF.

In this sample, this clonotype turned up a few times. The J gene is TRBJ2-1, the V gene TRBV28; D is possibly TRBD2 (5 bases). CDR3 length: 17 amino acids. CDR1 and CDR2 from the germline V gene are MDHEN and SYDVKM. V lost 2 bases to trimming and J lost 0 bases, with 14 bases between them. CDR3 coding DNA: TGTGCCAGCAGTTTACGCCGACCGGGGTTCTCCTACAATGAGCAGTTCTTC. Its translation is CASSLRRPGFSYNEQFF.

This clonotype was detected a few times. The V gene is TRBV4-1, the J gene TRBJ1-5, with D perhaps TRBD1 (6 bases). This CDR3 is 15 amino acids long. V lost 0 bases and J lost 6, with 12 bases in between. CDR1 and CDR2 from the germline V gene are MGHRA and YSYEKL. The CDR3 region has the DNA TGCGCCAGCAGCCAAGATGCAGGGGCGAGTCAGCCCCAGCATTTT. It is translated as CASSQDAGASQPQHF.

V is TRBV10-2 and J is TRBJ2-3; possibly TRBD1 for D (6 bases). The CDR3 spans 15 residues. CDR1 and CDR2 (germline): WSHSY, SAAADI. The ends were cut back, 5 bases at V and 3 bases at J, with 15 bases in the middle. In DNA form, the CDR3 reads TGCGCCAGCAGTCCCGCCAGGGGAGTAACAGATACGCAGTATTTT. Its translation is CASSPARGVTDTQYF.

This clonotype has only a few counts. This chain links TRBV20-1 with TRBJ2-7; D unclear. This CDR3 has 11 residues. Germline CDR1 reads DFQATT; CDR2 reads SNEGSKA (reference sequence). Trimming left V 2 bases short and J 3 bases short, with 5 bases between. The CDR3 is CSARNFYEQYF. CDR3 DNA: TGCAGTGCTAGAAATTTCTACGAGCAGTACTTC.

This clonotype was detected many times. CDR3 in amino acids: CASSLGQYYNEQFF. DNA of the CDR3: TGTGCCAGCAGCTTGGGCCAGTACTACAATGAGCAGTTCTTC. The V gene is TRBV5-5, the J gene TRBJ2-1, with no clear D. The CDR3 is 14 amino acids. From germline, CDR1 is SGHKS and CDR2 YYEKEE (reference sequence). V was trimmed by 0 bases and J by 3 bases, leaving 7 bases between them.

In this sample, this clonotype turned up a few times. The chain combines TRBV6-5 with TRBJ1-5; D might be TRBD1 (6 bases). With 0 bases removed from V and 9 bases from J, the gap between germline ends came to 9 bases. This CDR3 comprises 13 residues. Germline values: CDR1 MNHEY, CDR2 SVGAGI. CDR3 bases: TGTGCCAGCAGTTACTCAGCCAGGGGGCCCCAGCATTTT. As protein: CASSYSARGPQHF.